Presented here are 20 T cell receptor beta chains from one specimen sequenced in a study of T cell responses to AZD1222 COVID-19 vaccine. Repertoires were generated with immunoSEQ multiplex PCR, while TCRdb's copy carries only in-frame clones and drops some. The data contain more than 70,000 clones, 75% to 95% of them singletons. This material consisted of peripheral blood, taken 28 days after the second AZD1222 dose. Receptors were obtained from an adult who received the AZD1222 COVID-19 vaccine.

This clone was recorded a few times. V usage is TRBV4-1 and J usage is TRBJ2-7; no firm D call. Trimming cost V 1 base and J 6 bases, with 10 bases left between them. Germline V CDR1 and CDR2: MGHRA, YSYEKL. The CDR3 totals 13 residues. In DNA form, the CDR3 reads TGCGCCAGCAGCCAAGGTCAGAGTGGCGAGCAGTACTTC. It translates to CASSQGQSGEQYF.

This clone was seen a single time. The genes are TRBV5-4 and TRBJ2-7; 9 bases match TRBD1. With 3 bases clipped from V and 1 base from J, the junction kept 5 bases outside the gene matches. CDR1 and CDR2 (germline): SGHNT, YYREEE (reference sequence). The CDR3 sequence is 15 residues long. The CDR3 coding sequence is TGTGCCAGCAGCTCCGCCGGGACAGGGTCCTACGAGCAGTACTTC. It encodes CASSSAGTGSYEQYF.

The V gene is TRBV7-8, the J gene TRBJ1-2; D is ambiguous. Germline V gene sequence: CDR1 SGHVS, CDR2 FQNEAQ. Trimming removed 1 base at V and 4 bases at J, with 4 bases between. The CDR3 contains 12 residues. The CDR3 here is CASSLETYGYTF. Here the CDR3 DNA reads TGTGCCAGCAGCTTAGAAACCTATGGCTACACCTTC. Filled out from reference TRBV7-8 and TRBJ1-2, the complete variable domain reads GAGVSQSPRYKVAKRGQDVALRCDPISGHVSLFWYQQALGQGPEFLTYFQNEAQLDKSGLPSDRFFAERPEGSVSTLKIQRTQQEDSAVYLCASSLETYGYTFGSGTRLTVV.

The rearrangement joins TRBV3-1 (or the pseudogene TRBV3-2) to TRBJ2-3; D is ambiguous. The germline gives CDR1 LGHDT, CDR2 YNNKEL (reference sequence). The CDR3 extends over 13 amino acids. V gave up 0 bases and J gave up 10 bases, with 11 bases separating them. DNA of the CDR3: TGTGCCAGCAGCCAAGATTCCGACTCCGCGCAGTATTTT. Residues: CASSQDSDSAQYF.

CDR3 sequence reads: CASSSPPFSGSNEQFF. CDR3 bases: TGTGCCAGCAGCTCCCCCCCTTTTAGCGGGAGCAATGAGCAGTTCTTC. V usage is TRBV7-3 and J usage is TRBJ2-1; 9 positions match TRBD2. The CDR3 covers 16 residues. V shed 4 bases and J 6 bases; nucleotides not matched to a gene: 10. Per the germline V gene, CDR1 is SGHTA and CDR2 is FQGTGA.

The table lists this clone with a count of one. The CDR3 DNA reads as TGTGCCAGCAGCGGGGCCCTTGAAGCTTTCTTT. Protein sequence: CASSGALEAFF. J is TRBJ1-1 and V is TRBV11-2, with a possible D match to TRBD1 (5 bases). Looked up from germline, CDR1 is SGHAT and CDR2 is FQNNGV. Trimming took off 5 bases at V and 7 bases at J, with 8 bases between the two ends. The CDR3 runs 11 residues.

The table lists this clone with a few counts. This chain joins TRBV6-5 and TRBJ1-3; the D gene is possibly TRBD1 (6 bases). CDR1 is MNHEY, CDR2 SVGAGI, per germline. Trimming removed 6 bases from V and 1 base from J, with 13 bases in between. The length of the CDR3 is 15 residues. CDR3 sequence reads: CASRVEGGSGNTIYF. The CDR3 DNA reads as TGTGCCAGCAGGGTGGAGGGGGGATCTGGAAACACCATATATTTT.

The CDR3 loop is CASSETNSPLHF. The CDR3 bases are TGTGCCAGCAGTGAAACGAATTCACCCCTCCACTTT. This chain joins TRBV2 and TRBJ1-6; D is undetermined. Germline CDR1 reads SNHLY; CDR2 reads FYNNEI. CDR3 size: 12 residues. The germline V and J ends were trimmed by 2 bases and 7 bases, with 3 bases remaining between them.

The rearrangement joins TRBV5-1 to TRBJ1-1; D gene uncertain. Germline V gene data show CDR1 as SGHRS and CDR2 as YFSETQ. The CDR3 contains 11 residues. Trimming took 0 bases from V and 9 from J, leaving 6 bases between them. CDR3 loop: CASSLGPQAFF. The CDR3 DNA reads as TGCGCCAGCAGCTTGGGACCACAAGCTTTCTTT. Full variable domain (remainder filled in from reference TRBV5-1 and TRBJ1-1): KAGVTQTPRYLIKTRGQQVTLSCSPISGHRSVSWYQQTPGQGLQFLFEYFSETQRNKGNFPGRFSGRQFSNSRSEMNVSTLELGDSALYLCASSLGPQAFFGQGTRLTVV.

This chain joins TRBV5-1 and TRBJ2-7; D gene ambiguous. Germline V CDR1 and CDR2: SGHRS, YFSETQ. V lost 6 bases to trimming and J lost 1 base, with 14 bases between them. The CDR3 extends over 14 amino acids. The CDR3 spells CASKFRASSYEQYF. In nucleotides, the CDR3 is TGCGCCAGCAAGTTTCGGGCAAGTTCCTACGAGCAGTACTTC.

This chain uses TRBV5-1 with TRBJ2-7; 8 nucleotides match TRBD2. From germline, CDR1 is SGHRS and CDR2 YFSETQ. The CDR3 is made up of 13 amino acids. V dropped 5 bases and J dropped 3; count of bases not matched to a gene: 4. Here the CDR3 reads CASSQTSGYEQYF. CDR3 coding DNA: TGCGCCAGCAGTCAAACTAGCGGCTACGAGCAGTACTTC.

This chain links TRBV7-2 with TRBJ1-5; possible D gene TRBD1, 5 bases. Germline V gene lookup returns CDR1 SGHTA and CDR2 FQGNSA. The CDR3 is 15 amino acids. V was shortened by 1 base and J by 1 base, with 8 bases between the two germline ends. The CDR3 bases are TGTGCCAGCAGCTTAGGGGGCTCGAGCAATCAGCCCCAGCATTTT. This sequence encodes CASSLGGSSNQPQHF.

CDR3 loop: CASSSSGSGDEQFF. CDR3 DNA: TGTGCCAGCAGCTCTAGCGGGAGTGGCGATGAGCAGTTCTTC. This chain joins TRBV11-3 and TRBJ2-1; TRBD2 agrees at 10 bases. The CDR3 has 14 residues. Losses at the gene ends were 4 bases for V and 8 bases for J; bases not matched to a gene: 5. The germline gives CDR1 SGHNT, CDR2 YENEEA.

The CDR3 sequence: CASRPSGRAYNEQFF. In DNA form, the CDR3 reads TGTGCCAGCAGGCCTAGCGGGAGGGCCTACAATGAGCAGTTCTTC. The J gene is TRBJ2-1, the V gene TRBV2, with 12 bases matching TRBD2. The CDR3 contains 15 residues. The trim removed 6 bases at V and 2 bases at J, leaving 2 bases unmatched. Germline lookup yields CDR1 SNHLY and CDR2 FYNNEI. Complete variable domain (other parts from reference TRBV2 and TRBJ2-1): EPEVTQTPSHQVTQMGQEVILRCVPISNHLYFYWYRQILGQKVEFLVSFYNNEISEKSEIFDDQFSVERPDGSNFTLKIRSTKLEDSAMYFCASRPSGRAYNEQFFGPGTRLTVL.

The chain is built from TRBV5-4 and TRBJ1-2; D may be TRBD1 (5 bases). Germline CDR1 and CDR2: SGHNT and YYREEE (reference sequence). The ends were cut back, 2 bases at V and 4 bases at J, with 9 bases in the middle. The CDR3 has 13 residues. CDR3 nucleotides: TGTGCCAGCAGCTTAAAGCAGGGCTATGGCTACACCTTC. Amino acid sequence: CASSLKQGYGYTF.

Concerning this clone itself: The junction departs from germline at one end; a sequencing error may be responsible. The chain links TRBV10-3 to TRBJ1-5; D not resolved. Germline CDR1 ENHRY, CDR2 SYGVKD. This CDR3 is 17 amino acids long. The CDR3 is CAVSGESPIHSNQPQHF. CDR3 bases: TGTGCCGTCAGCGGGGAATCCCCTATCCATAGCAATCAGCCCCAGCATTTT.

The chain has TRBV12-5 and TRBJ1-5, with no clear D. CDR3 size: 15 residues. Per the germline V gene, CDR1 is LGHNT and CDR2 is FRNRAP. V lost 3 bases, J lost 3 bases, and 12 bases lay in between. This CDR3 is CASGFLTVVNQPQHF. The CDR3 coding sequence is TGTGCTAGTGGTTTTCTCACCGTCGTCAATCAGCCCCAGCATTTT.

This chain connects TRBV5-1 to TRBJ2-2; 10 bases match TRBD1. The V segment lost 4 bases and the J segment 5 bases; nucleotides outside the gene matches: 5. Germline CDR1 is SGHRS and CDR2 is YFSETQ. The CDR3 loop spans 15 amino acids. The CDR3 sequence is CASSTGQGETGELFF. CDR3 sequence (DNA): TGCGCCAGCAGCACCGGACAGGGGGAAACCGGGGAGCTGTTTTTT.

CDR3 coding DNA: TGTGCCAGTAGACTAGCGGTACAAGAGACCCAGTACTTC. Amino acid sequence: CASRLAVQETQYF. J is TRBJ2-5 and V is TRBV3-1 (or the pseudogene TRBV3-2), with 9 bases that match TRBD2. CDR1 and CDR2 (germline): LGHDT, YNNKEL (reference sequence). With V trimmed by 9 bases and J by 2 bases, 4 bases remained unmatched. CDR3 length: 13 residues.

V and J are TRBV6-2 or TRBV6-3 and TRBJ1-1, with 7 bases that match TRBD1. From germline, CDR1 is MNHEY and CDR2 SVGEGT. This CDR3 spans 18 amino acids. After removal of 3 bases from V and 5 bases from J, the junction contained 18 bases not matched to a gene. The CDR3: CASSYERGRRDLGTEAFF. Written as DNA, the CDR3 is TGTGCCAGCAGTTATGAAAGGGGGCGCCGGGATTTGGGGACTGAAGCTTTCTTT.